Sequencing of this T cell receptor beta chain was carried out in a study of shared clonotypes between healthy human individuals. With respect to this clone: Its antigen remains unidentified.

Trimming stripped 0 bases from V and 9 bases from J, with 15 bases between. In germline, CDR1 is LNHNV, CDR2 YYDKDF (reference sequence). There are 15 residues in the CDR3. Study findings and constraints: Limitation of the genetic and exposure-history diversity represented came from the few donors. Specimens sampled were limited to blood, with tissue repertoires likely differing.

Generated by immunoSEQ multiplex PCR, the TCRdb table keeps only in-frame clones and is missing some. The sample has 400,000 to 600,000 clones, 75% to 80% seen once. Material: PBMCs. The chain is built from TRBV15 and TRBJ1-5; D may be TRBD1 (6 bases). This clonotype was sampled from a woman aged 40 to 55 in good health. Some clones in this sample may be carry-over from other donors' samples. DNA for the CDR3: TGTGCCACCAGCAGAGATCTAGCAGGGGAACGGCCCCAGCATTTT. As protein: CATSRDLAGERPQHF.